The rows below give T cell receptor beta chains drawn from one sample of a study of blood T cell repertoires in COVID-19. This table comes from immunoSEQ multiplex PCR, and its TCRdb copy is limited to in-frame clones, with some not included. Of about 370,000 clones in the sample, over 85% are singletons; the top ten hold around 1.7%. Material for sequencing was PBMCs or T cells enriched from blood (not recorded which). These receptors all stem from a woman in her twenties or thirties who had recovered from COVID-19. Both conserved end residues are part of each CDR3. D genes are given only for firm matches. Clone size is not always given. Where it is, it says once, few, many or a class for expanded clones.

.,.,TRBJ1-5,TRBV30,CAWSSSRNQPQHF,TGTGCCTGGAGTAGTTCGAGGAATCAGCCCCAGCATTTT
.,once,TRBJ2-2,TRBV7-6,CASSFGGGFVGELFF,TGTGCCAGCAGCTTTGGAGGGGGCTTCGTCGGGGAGCTGTTTTTT
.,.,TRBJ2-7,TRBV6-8,CASGAALSYEQYF,TGTGCCAGCGGGGCAGCTCTTTCCTACGAGCAGTACTTC
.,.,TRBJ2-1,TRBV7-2,CASSLWLGDEQFF,TGTGCCAGCAGCTTATGGTTGGGCGATGAGCAGTTCTTC
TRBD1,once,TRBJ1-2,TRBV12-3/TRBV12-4,CASSLDRARYTF,TGTGCCAGCAGTTTGGACAGGGCTCGCTACACCTTC
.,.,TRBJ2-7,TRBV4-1,CASSQQGPLSYEQYF,TGCGCCAGCAGCCAACAGGGCCCTCTCTCCTACGAGCAGTACTTC
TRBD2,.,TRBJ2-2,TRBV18,CASSPPSINLAGPTGELFF,TGTGCCAGCTCACCACCCTCAATTAACTTAGCGGGACCGACCGGGGAGCTGTTTTTT
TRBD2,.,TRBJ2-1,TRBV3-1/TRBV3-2,CASSQFASGYNEQFF,TGTGCCAGCAGCCAATTTGCTAGCGGGTACAATGAGCAGTTCTTC
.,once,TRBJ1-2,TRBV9,CASSEGGGSYGYTF,TGTGCCAGCAGCGAGGGGGGCGGGAGCTATGGCTACACCTTC
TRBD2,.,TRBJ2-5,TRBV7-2,CASSPSRGGRAGETQYF,TGTGCCAGCAGCCCATCACGGGGGGGCCGCGCGGGAGAGACCCAGTACTTC
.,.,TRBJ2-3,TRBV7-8,CASSSGLTRRTDTQYF,TGTGCCAGCAGCTCGGGACTCACCCGGCGCACAGATACGCAGTATTTT
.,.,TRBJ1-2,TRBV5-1,CASSFTPGNYGYTF,TGCGCCAGCAGCTTCACCCCCGGGAACTATGGCTACACCTTC
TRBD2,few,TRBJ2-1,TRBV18,CASSPAGGVNEQFF,TGTGCCAGCTCACCAGCCGGGGGGGTCAATGAGCAGTTCTTC
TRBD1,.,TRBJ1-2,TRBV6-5,CASSWGRGDYGYTF,TGTGCCAGCAGTTGGGGCAGGGGGGACTATGGCTACACCTTC
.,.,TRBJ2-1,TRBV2,CASNIRRGATNEQFF,TGTGCCAGCAACATCCGCAGGGGGGCCACGAATGAGCAGTTCTTC
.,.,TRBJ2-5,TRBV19,CASSLYAVGNQETQYF,TGTGCCAGTAGCCTCTATGCGGTCGGCAACCAAGAGACCCAGTACTTC
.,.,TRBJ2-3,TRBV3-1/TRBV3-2,CASSLRTVDTQYF,TGTGCCAGCAGCCTCAGGACTGTTGATACGCAGTATTTT
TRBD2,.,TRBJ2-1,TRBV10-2,CASSESRLAGGTYPNEQFF,TGCGCCAGCAGTGAGTCGAGGCTAGCGGGAGGGACATATCCAAATGAGCAGTTCTTC
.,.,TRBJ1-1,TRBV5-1,CASSLTGLGTEAFF,TGCGCCAGCAGCTTGACAGGGTTGGGAACTGAAGCTTTCTTT
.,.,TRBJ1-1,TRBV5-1,CASSWGRGSEAFF,TGCGCCAGCAGCTGGGGACGGGGGTCTGAAGCTTTCTTT
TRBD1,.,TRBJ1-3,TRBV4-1,CASSQDESRQGMPVTGNTIYF,TGCGCCAGCAGCCAAGATGAAAGTAGACAGGGGATGCCTGTGACTGGAAACACCATATATTTT
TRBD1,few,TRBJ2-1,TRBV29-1,CSVQRTGIEFF,TGCAGCGTCCAAAGGACAGGGATAGAGTTCTTC
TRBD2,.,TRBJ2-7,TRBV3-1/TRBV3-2,CASSQDLGLAGWNYEQYF,TGTGCCAGCAGCCAAGATCTGGGACTAGCGGGATGGAATTACGAGCAGTACTTC
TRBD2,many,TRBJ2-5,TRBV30,CAWTGLAGGETQYF,TGTGCCTGGACGGGACTAGCGGGAGGGGAGACCCAGTACTTC
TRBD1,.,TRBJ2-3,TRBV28,CASSLGQGAMVVKDTQYF,TGTGCCAGCAGTTTAGGGCAGGGGGCAATGGTAGTCAAAGATACGCAGTATTTT
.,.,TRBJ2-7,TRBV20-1,CSASLGAGSAYEQYF,TGCAGTGCTAGTCTAGGGGCGGGAAGCGCCTACGAGCAGTACTTC
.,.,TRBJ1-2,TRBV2,CASSADSPGGYTF,TGTGCCAGCAGTGCTGACAGCCCCGGTGGCTACACCTTC
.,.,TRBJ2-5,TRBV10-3,CAISGDSGGIKTQYF,TGTGCCATCAGTGGAGACTCAGGGGGGATAAAGACCCAGTACTTC
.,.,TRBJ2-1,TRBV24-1,CATSDFGGAYNEQFF,TGTGCCACCAGTGATTTTGGGGGCGCATACAATGAGCAGTTCTTC
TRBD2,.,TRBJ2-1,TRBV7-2,CASSLELAGGRKQFF,TGTGCCAGCAGCTTAGAACTAGCGGGGGGGCGAAAGCAGTTCTTC
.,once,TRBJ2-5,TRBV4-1,CASSQDRGKETQYF,TGCGCCAGCAGCCAAGATCGGGGGAAAGAGACCCAGTACTTC
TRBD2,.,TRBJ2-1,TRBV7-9,CASSYRTSGHNEQFF,TGTGCCAGCAGCTACAGGACTAGCGGCCACAATGAGCAGTTCTTC
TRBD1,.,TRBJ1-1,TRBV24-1,CATSDIDRGRLNTEAFF,TGTGCCACCAGTGACATAGACAGGGGGCGTCTGAACACTGAAGCTTTCTTT
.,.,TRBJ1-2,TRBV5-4,CASSLEAGAYGYTF,TGTGCCAGCAGCTTGGAGGCAGGGGCTTATGGCTACACCTTC
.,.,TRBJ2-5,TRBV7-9,CASSLKDTFSETQYF,TGTGCCAGCAGCTTAAAGGACACTTTCTCGGAGACCCAGTACTTC
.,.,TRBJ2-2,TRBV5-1,CASSSRGTQTGELFF,TGCGCCAGCAGCAGTAGAGGGACTCAGACCGGGGAGCTGTTTTTT
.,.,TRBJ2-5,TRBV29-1,CSVDEGTQYF,TGCAGCGTTGACGAGGGGACCCAGTACTTC
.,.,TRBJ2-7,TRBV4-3,CASSQDFIGQYEQYF,TGCGCCAGCAGCCAAGACTTTATTGGGCAATACGAGCAGTACTTC
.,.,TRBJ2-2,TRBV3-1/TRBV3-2,CASSPRRGGNTGELFF,TGTGCCAGCAGCCCAAGGCGGGGTGGGAACACCGGGGAGCTGTTTTTT
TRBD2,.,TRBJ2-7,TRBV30,CAWSNEAGGRNEQYF,TGTGCCTGGAGTAACGAGGCGGGGGGGCGGAACGAGCAGTACTTC
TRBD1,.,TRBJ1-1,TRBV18,CASSPGQGSTEAFF,TGTGCCAGCTCACCAGGACAGGGGTCCACTGAAGCTTTCTTT
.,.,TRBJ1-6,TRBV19,CASSRGDSPLHF,TGTGCCAGTAGTAGGGGGGATTCACCCCTCCACTTT
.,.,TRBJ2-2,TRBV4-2,CASSQDRTENTGELFF,TGTGCCAGCAGCCAAGACCGGACAGAGAACACCGGGGAGCTGTTTTTT
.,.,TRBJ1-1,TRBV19,CASSPRTGWTEAFF,TGTGCCAGTAGCCCTCGGACGGGATGGACTGAAGCTTTCTTT
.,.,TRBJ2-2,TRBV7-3,CASSLKRFGSGELFF,TGTGCCAGCAGCTTAAAGAGGTTCGGGTCCGGGGAGCTGTTTTTT
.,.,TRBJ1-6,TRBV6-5,CASSYSLGQSSHF,TGTGCCAGCAGTTATAGTTTGGGGCAGAGTAGCCACTTT
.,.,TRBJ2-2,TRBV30,CAWSVLGSLVGELFF,TGTGCCTGGAGTGTACTTGGGTCCCTAGTCGGGGAGCTGTTTTTT
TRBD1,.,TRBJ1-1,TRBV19,CASSIGDRPYTEAFF,TGTGCCAGTAGTATAGGGGACAGGCCGTACACTGAAGCTTTCTTT
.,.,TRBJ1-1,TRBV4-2,CASSHSQGLSEAFF,TGTGCCAGCAGCCATTCTCAGGGGCTCTCTGAAGCTTTCTTT
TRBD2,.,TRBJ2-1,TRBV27,CASSLRKGGPASGNEQFF,TGTGCCAGCAGTTTAAGAAAAGGAGGTCCGGCTAGCGGGAATGAGCAGTTCTTC
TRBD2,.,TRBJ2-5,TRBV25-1,CASSDLRGGGETQYF,TGTGCCAGCAGTGATTTGCGGGGGGGCGGCGAGACCCAGTACTTC
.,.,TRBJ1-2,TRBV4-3,CASSHLAIRSEEGYTF,TGCGCCAGCAGCCACCTCGCTATCCGGTCCGAGGAAGGCTACACCTTC
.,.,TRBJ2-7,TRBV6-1,CASSELSIKAYEQYF,TGTGCCAGCAGTGAACTCAGTATAAAAGCCTACGAGCAGTACTTC
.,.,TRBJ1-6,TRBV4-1,CASSQVVDFALHF,TGCGCCAGCAGCCAAGTCGTAGATTTTGCCCTCCACTTT
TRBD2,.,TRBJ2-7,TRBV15,CATSRDLSGRADEQYF,TGTGCCACCAGCAGAGATCTGAGCGGGAGGGCCGACGAGCAGTACTTC
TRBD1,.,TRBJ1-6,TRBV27,CASTPGQENSPLHF,TGTGCCAGCACGCCGGGACAGGAGAATTCACCCCTCCACTTT